This TCR beta chain was recovered during a study of cytomegalovirus exposure and HLA in healthy donors. Broader study findings: Cytomegalovirus association was assigned to more than 150 TCR beta chains. Some public TCRs appeared in many individuals, while most sequences were rare.

CDR1 is MNHNS and CDR2 is SASEGT in the germline V gene. With 10 bases clipped from V and 9 bases from J, the junction kept 11 bases outside the gene matches. This CDR3 has 12 amino acids. These donors were members of the roughly 120-subject validation cohort, a group separate from the approximately 670-subject first cohort. The data were produced by immunoSEQ multiplex PCR, yet TCRdb's version contains in-frame clones alone and is incomplete. Of 130,000 or so clones in the sample, approximately 89% were seen once. As to this clone: What it binds is not known.

Specimen: PBMCs. This chain links TRBV6-1 with TRBJ1-1; TRBD1 matches at 7 bases. This clonotype was sampled from a man under 40 in good health and CMV-seronegative. The CDR3 DNA follows: TGTGCCACCAGCCGACAGGGTTGGAAAGCTTTCTTT. Translating gives CATSRQGWKAFF.